This T cell receptor beta chain was identified in a study of vaccination and CD4 T cells after COVID-19. For the study at large: Post-COVID samples were collected a median about 95 days following diagnosis, spanning 35 to 161.

In its sample, this clonotype was seen a few times. The antigen is not known. The assay that was used to sequence DNA from cultured CD4+ T cells was the Oncomine TCR Beta short-read assay. After culture, CD4+ T cells served as the source for genomic DNA extraction. TCRdb redid the calling of the PCR reads with MiXCR, one entry per CDR3 protein. This table holds some 7,800 distinct CDR3 sequences, roughly 30% found once. Regarding treatment: approximately 10-day PBMC culture with coronavirus spike peptide pools or control peptides (ViraFEST assay). Those CD4+ T cells from the unexposed donor predate the COVID-19 pandemic (2011-2018). Per well, 2 million to 2.5 million PBMCs were cultured in the presence of approximately 10 IU/ml IL-2 and 9 to 10 ug/ml peptide pools. Four cold-coronavirus spikes, along with SARS-CoV-2 S/N, were used to probe unexposed-donor CD4+ T cells, cells permitting. Study-level results: Sampling was limited to relatively few convalescent patients, with no early post-infection timepoints studied.

Input material: CD4+ T cells from blood, cultured in vitro. The source is a human donor in good health.

The CDR3 spells CASSVQGRPYEQYF. Written as DNA, the CDR3 is TGTGCCAGCAGTGTTCAGGGGAGGCCCTACGAGCAGTACTTC. This chain links TRBV28 with TRBJ2-7, with D perhaps being TRBD1 or TRBD2 (6 bases each). In germline, CDR1 is MDHEN, CDR2 SYDVKM. V lost 5 bases and J 2 bases, leaving 13 bases between the germline ends. This CDR3 comprises 14 residues.